Listed here are 28 T cell receptor beta chains from one sample, sequenced in a study of blood T cells in healthy people across ages. Next came a second PCR, run for 7 to 11 cycles, which used a sample-barcoded 5' primer along with a J-beta primer mix. One entry per CDR3 protein, called by TCRdb with MiXCR from the 5' RACE reads. The data show approximately 850,000 distinct CDR3 sequences, under 55% seen once. Sequenced sample: blood. The receptors originated from a man in his 60s in good health.

This clonotype was observed a handful of times. The chain combines TRBV9 with TRBJ2-2; D perhaps matches TRBD2 (5 bases). CDR1 is SGDLS and CDR2 is YYNGEE in the germline V gene. The CDR3 totals 14 residues. Trimming pared 7 bases from V and 1 base from J, leaving 11 bases between. CDR3 sequence: CASGYRGNTGELFF. The CDR3 DNA sequence: TGTGCCAGCGGTTATCGGGGGAACACCGGGGAGCTGTTTTTT.

This clonotype has a handful of counts. The chain joins TRBV11-2 to TRBJ1-1; no firm D call. Between the trimmed V and J ends, which lost 5 bases and 0 bases, there was a span of 16 bases. Per the germline V gene, CDR1 is SGHAT and CDR2 is FQNNGV. There are 16 residues in the CDR3. Here the CDR3 reads CASSNTRRTMNTEAFF. The CDR3 nucleotides are TGTGCCAGCAGCAATACTCGACGGACCATGAACACTGAAGCTTTCTTT.

V and J are TRBV6-6 and TRBJ1-2; the D gene is possibly TRBD1 (5 bases). The germline V and J ends were trimmed by 3 bases and 0 bases, with 11 bases remaining between them. Germline assignment: CDR1 MNHNY and CDR2 SVGAGI (reference sequence). This CDR3 spans 15 amino acids. CDR3 nucleotide sequence: TGTGCCAGCAGTTATAGCGGGGCAACTAACTATGGCTACACCTTC. The encoded protein is CASSYSGATNYGYTF.

In DNA, the CDR3 is TGTGCCAGCAGTTATGGACTAGTAACCCAAGAGACCCAGTACTTC. Translation gives CASSYGLVTQETQYF. The genes are TRBV6-2 or TRBV6-3 and TRBJ2-5; 7 bases match TRBD2. Unmatched junction bases numbered 5, after V lost 3 bases and J lost 1 base. Germline V lookup: CDR1 MNHEY, CDR2 SVGEGT. There are 15 residues in the CDR3.

The chain employs TRBV29-1 and TRBJ2-4, with no clear D. The germline V gene encodes CDR1 SQVTM and CDR2 ANQGSEA. The V end lost 4 bases, the J end lost 5 bases, and 9 bases lay between the germline ends. The CDR3 has 12 residues. DNA of the CDR3: TGCAGCGTTGGGCAGGACGAAAACATTCAGTACTTC. It is translated as CSVGQDENIQYF.

This clonotype was detected only a few times. The gene calls are TRBV13 and TRBJ2-5, with D possibly being TRBD2 (6 bases). The CDR3 runs 16 residues. Trimming removed 6 bases from V and 2 bases from J, with 19 bases in between. Looked up from germline, CDR1 is PRHDT and CDR2 is FYEKMQ (reference sequence). CDR3 nucleotide sequence: TGTGCCAGCAGACTCACGGCGGGGTCGTGGCAAGAGACCCAGTACTTC. Protein product: CASRLTAGSWQETQYF. Full variable domain (rest looked up from reference TRBV13 and TRBJ2-5): AAGVIQSPRHLIKEKRETATLKCYPIPRHDTVYWYQQGPGQDPQFLISFYEKMQSDKGSIPDRFSAQQFSDYHSELNMSSLELGDSALYFCASRLTAGSWQETQYFGPGTRLLVL.

This clonotype was found a few times. This sequence joins TRBV4-3 and TRBJ2-6; unclear D gene. Germline values: CDR1 LGHNA, CDR2 YSLEER. Trimming shortened V by 3 bases and J by 1 base, and 10 bases separated the two germline ends. CDR3 length equals 16 residues. Written as DNA, the CDR3 is TGCGCCAGCAGCCAGCAAGACGGATCTGGGGCCAACGTCCTGACTTTC. It codes for CASSQQDGSGANVLTF.

V and J are TRBV5-5 and TRBJ2-4; 10 bases agree with TRBD1. The CDR3 has 16 residues. Germline CDR1 is SGHKS and CDR2 is YYEKEE (reference sequence). The J segment lost 0 bases and the V segment lost 3 bases, leaving 3 bases of the junction unmatched. The CDR3 sequence is CASSWGQGLAKNIQYF. The CDR3 region has the DNA TGTGCCAGCAGCTGGGGACAGGGGTTAGCCAAAAACATTCAGTACTTC.

The gene calls are TRBV6-2 or TRBV6-3 and TRBJ2-3; no clear D gene. The CDR3 covers 14 residues. Germline CDR1 MNHEY, CDR2 SVGEGT. V was cut by 2 bases and J by 0 bases, with 6 bases left in between. The CDR3 sequence: CASSYDVSTDTQYF. CDR3 nucleotide sequence: TGTGCCAGCAGTTACGACGTCAGCACAGATACGCAGTATTTT.

The chain uses TRBV4-3 and TRBJ2-2; 7 bases map to TRBD2. J gave up 0 bases and V 3 bases, and 4 bases lay outside the gene matches. Germline-derived CDR1 and CDR2 are LGHNA and YSLEER. This CDR3 comprises 16 residues. CDR3 region: CASSHGGLTNTGELFF. CDR3 bases: TGCGCCAGCAGCCATGGGGGACTAACGAACACCGGGGAGCTGTTTTTT.

This clonotype was recorded many times. The gene calls are TRBV29-1 and TRBJ2-7; the D call may be TRBD1 or TRBD2 (5 bases each). V was cut by 4 bases and J by 0 bases, with 13 bases left in between. The CDR3 totals 14 residues. Per germline, CDR1 SQVTM and CDR2 ANQGSEA. CDR3 in DNA: TGCAGCGTTGCAGTGGGACCAAGCTCCTACGAGCAGTACTTC. Its translation is CSVAVGPSSYEQYF.

A few counts support this clonotype. The chain has TRBV27 and TRBJ2-3; the D gene is possibly TRBD2 (5 bases). The CDR3 spans 15 residues. The V gene lost 5 bases and the J gene lost 0 bases, with 12 bases spanning the gap. Germline V gives CDR1 MNHEY, CDR2 SMNVEV (reference sequence). CDR3 region: CASSLLGPSTDTQYF. The CDR3 nucleotides are TGTGCCAGCAGTCTACTAGGACCAAGCACAGATACGCAGTATTTT.

The rearrangement joins TRBV7-2 to TRBJ2-5; D not resolved. Trimming pared 6 bases from V and 9 bases from J, leaving 14 bases between. The germline gives CDR1 SGHTA, CDR2 FQGNSA. This CDR3 region has 12 residues. CDR3 DNA: TGTGCCAGCAGTCACCCGGTACGAGCCCAGTACTTC. It translates to CASSHPVRAQYF.

In its sample, this clonotype was seen once. This chain joins TRBV6-5 and TRBJ1-1; no clear D gene. V gave up 5 bases and J gave up 4 bases, with 11 bases separating them. The CDR3 is made up of 13 amino acids. CDR1 MNHEY and CDR2 SVGAGI come from the germline V gene. The CDR3 protein is CASSHGPSTEAFF. CDR3 DNA sequence: TGTGCCAGCAGTCACGGCCCATCCACTGAAGCTTTCTTT.

Only a few counts were recorded for this clonotype. This rearrangement joins TRBV6-1 to TRBJ1-5; tentatively, D is TRBD1 (5 bases). V was clipped by 2 bases and J by 4 bases, with 6 bases between them. This CDR3 is 13 amino acids long. CDR1 and CDR2 from the germline V gene are MNHNS and SASEGT. The CDR3 region has the DNA TGTGCCAGCAGTGAAAAGGGGAATCAGCCCCAGCATTTT. Translation: CASSEKGNQPQHF.

This clonotype was seen more than once but under ten times. The CDR3 DNA reads TGTGCCAGCAGTAACACAGGGAACCAAGAGACCCAGTACTTC. Residues: CASSNTGNQETQYF. The V and J genes are TRBV6-5 and TRBJ2-5, with D possibly TRBD1 on 6 matching bases. Trimming left V 5 bases short and J 0 bases short, with 10 bases between. The CDR3 is made up of 14 amino acids. Germline V gene data show CDR1 as MNHEY and CDR2 as SVGAGI.

In its sample, this clonotype was seen a few times. V and J are TRBV5-1 and TRBJ1-2; unclear D gene. The germline CDR1 and CDR2 sequences are SGHRS and YFSETQ. The length of the CDR3 is 16 residues. V was trimmed by 4 bases and J by 0 bases, leaving 16 bases between them. The CDR3 nucleotides read TGCGCCAGCAGCCCTGGACTCCGGCCCCCTAACTATGGCTACACCTTC. Its protein product is CASSPGLRPPNYGYTF.

This clonotype occurred a few times. The V call is TRBV28, the J call TRBJ2-6; 10 bases fit TRBD1. V lost 11 bases, J lost 4 bases, and 8 bases stayed unmatched. Germline assignment: CDR1 MDHEN and CDR2 SYDVKM. This CDR3 has 15 amino acids. The CDR3 nucleotides are TGTGCCGCACGGGACAGGGGCTCAGGGGCCAACGTCCTGACTTTC. Translation: CAARDRGSGANVLTF.

Concerning this clonotype: The junction departs from germline at one end; a sequencing error may be responsible. The V call is TRBV19, the J call TRBJ2-1; D unclear. The CDR3 is made up of 14 amino acids. Germline V gene lookup returns CDR1 LNHDA and CDR2 SQIVND (reference sequence). CDR3 nucleotides: TGTGCCAGTAGGATGGGAACGGAGACCAATGAGCAGTTATTC. Its translation: CASRMGTETNEQLF. Full variable domain (rest looked up from reference TRBV19 and TRBJ2-1): DGGITQSPKYLFRKEGQNVTLSCEQNLNHDAMYWYRQDPGQGLRLIYYSQIVNDFQKGDIAEGYSVSREKKESFPLTVTSAQKNPTAFYLCASRMGTETNEQLFGPGTRLTVL.

The V and J genes are TRBV6-5 and TRBJ1-2; 7 bases are a match to TRBD1. The germline V gene encodes CDR1 MNHEY and CDR2 SVGAGI. CDR3 size: 14 residues. V dropped 5 bases and J dropped 6; count of bases not matched to a gene: 9. CDR3 loop: CASSDRQGLDGYTF. DNA for the CDR3: TGTGCCAGCAGTGACCGACAGGGTTTGGATGGCTACACCTTC.

V is TRBV7-3 and J is TRBJ2-1, with 12 bases lining up with TRBD2. This CDR3 is built from 18 residues. V was pared by 0 bases and J by 9 bases, with 12 bases of the junction left unmatched. Germline CDR1 SGHTA, CDR2 FQGTGA. This chain's CDR3 is CASSLTGSSGGVPGEQFF. CDR3 nucleotide sequence: TGTGCCAGCAGCTTAACGGGCTCTAGCGGGGGGGTACCTGGTGAGCAGTTCTTC.

This clonotype was seen once. J is TRBJ1-1 and V is TRBV6-2 or TRBV6-3; the match to TRBD1 covers 7 bases. The CDR3 consists of 16 residues. The V and J ends lost 2 bases and 5 bases, in that order; junction bases with no gene match: 11. Germline V lookup: CDR1 MNHEY, CDR2 SVGEGT. The CDR3 DNA follows: TGTGCCAGCAGTTACCAAGACAGGGCGCTACATACTGAAGCTTTCTTT. Protein: CASSYQDRALHTEAFF.

Comment on this clonotype: A clone one base away is much larger, so this may be a read error. V gene TRBV29-1 combines with J gene TRBJ2-5; 7 bases fit TRBD1. Matching the DNA end better, TRBJ2-7 makes the J call doubtful. CDR3 size: 13 residues. Germline-derived CDR1 and CDR2 are SQVTM and ANQGSEA. CDR3 region: CSGSGGQAYEQYF. The CDR3 nucleotides read TGCAGCGGTTCCGGAGGACAGGCCTACGAGCAGTACTTC.

The genes are TRBV28 and TRBJ2-1; a weak D match, TRBD2 (6 bases). The length of the CDR3 is 15 residues. Germline V CDR1 and CDR2: MDHEN, SYDVKM. V was clipped by 5 bases and J by 4 bases, with 15 bases between them. The CDR3 is CASSLAGGMYNEQFF. The CDR3 region has the DNA TGTGCCAGCAGTCTGGCCGGGGGAATGTACAATGAGCAGTTCTTC.

This chain uses TRBV3-1 with TRBJ2-5; TRBD1 aligns across 9 bases. The end of the DNA is better explained by TRBJ2-7, so the J call may be wrong. The CDR3 covers 17 residues. The germline CDR1 and CDR2 sequences are LGHDT and YNNKEL (reference sequence). Here the CDR3 reads CASSQGHPDRGLYEQYF. The DNA of the CDR3 is TGTGCCAGCAGCCAGGGTCATCCGGACAGGGGTCTGTACGAGCAGTACTTC.

The chain recombines TRBV12-3 or TRBV12-4 with TRBJ2-3; TRBD2 matches at 12 bases. After removal of 6 bases from V and 2 bases from J, the junction contained 6 bases not matched to a gene. CDR3 length equals 16 residues. CDR3 DNA sequence: TGTGCCAGCAGCTCCACTAGCGGGGGGTTCACAGATACGCAGTATTTT. Translation: CASSSTSGGFTDTQYF.

This clonotype was found a few times. CDR3 in amino acids: CASSQGGDNEQFF. Here the CDR3 DNA reads TGCGCCAGCAGCCAAGGGGGAGACAATGAGCAGTTCTTC. The chain employs TRBV4-3 and TRBJ2-1, with D perhaps TRBD2 (5 bases). The germline CDR1 and CDR2 sequences are LGHNA and YSLEER. The CDR3 is made up of 13 amino acids. V was clipped by 1 base and J by 5 bases, with 6 bases between them.

This sequence joins TRBV11-3 and TRBJ1-6; D unclear. The germline V gene has CDR1 SGHNT and CDR2 YENEEA. The CDR3 contains 14 residues. Trimming pared 0 bases from V and 7 bases from J, leaving 7 bases between. The CDR3 DNA reads as TGTGCCAGCAGCTTAGACAGTAAGAATTCACCCCTCCACTTT. This gives the protein CASSLDSKNSPLHF.